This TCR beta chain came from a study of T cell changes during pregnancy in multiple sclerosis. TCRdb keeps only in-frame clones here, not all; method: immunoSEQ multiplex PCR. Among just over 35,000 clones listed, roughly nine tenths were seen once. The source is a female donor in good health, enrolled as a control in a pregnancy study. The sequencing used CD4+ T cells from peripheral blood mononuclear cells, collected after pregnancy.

The CDR3 here is CASSYRSAGRKQPQHF. For the CDR3, the DNA is TGTGCCAGCAGTTACAGGTCGGCAGGAAGGAAGCAGCCCCAGCATTTT. The chain combines TRBV6-5 with TRBJ1-5; D is unresolved. The V gene lost 2 bases and the J gene lost 7 bases, with 18 bases spanning the gap. The CDR3 contains 16 residues. Per germline, CDR1 MNHEY and CDR2 SVGAGI.